Below are 5 T cell receptor beta chains sequenced from a single sample in a study of shared clonotypes between healthy human individuals. This table comes from immunoSEQ multiplex PCR, and its TCRdb copy is limited to in-frame clones, with some not included. The sample carries about 500,000 clones, over 60% recorded once. The sequenced sample was PBMCs. The receptors come from a woman between 35 and 50 years old in good health. Some clones in this sample may be carry-over from other donors' samples.

To note about this clone: A far more abundant clone sits one base away, making this likely a read error. The chain employs TRBV11-3 and TRBJ1-2; D call uncertain. The V end lost 7 bases, the J end lost 4 bases, and 10 bases lay between the germline ends. The CDR3 runs 12 residues. CDR1 and CDR2 (germline): SGHNT, YENEEA. Written as DNA, the CDR3 is TGTGCCAGCACTCCAGACGGCTATGGCTACACCTTC. Protein sequence: CASTPDGYGYTF.

The chain is built from TRBV7-2 and TRBJ2-3; 11 nucleotides align to TRBD2. Germline-derived CDR1 and CDR2 are SGHTA and FQGNSA. The CDR3 runs 16 residues. The ends lost 5 bases at V and 0 bases at J; junction bases unmatched: 4. CDR3 DNA: TGTGCCAGCAGCAAACGACTAGCGGGAAGCACAGATACGCAGTATTTT. Protein: CASSKRLAGSTDTQYF. The complete variable domain, with remaining parts taken from reference TRBV7-2 and TRBJ2-3, reads GAGVSQSPSNKVTEKGKDVELRCDPISGHTALYWYRQSLGQGLEFLIYFQGNSAPDKSGLPSDRFSAERTGGSVSTLTIQRTQQEDSAVYLCASSKRLAGSTDTQYFGPGTRLTVL.

This clone was observed once. This likely traces to a read error, being one base from a far larger clone. In DNA form, the CDR3 reads TGTGCCAGCAGCCAAGAGGGAACCTACAATGAGCAGTTCTTC. It specifies CASSQEGTYNEQFF. The chain links TRBV4-2 to TRBJ2-1; D is unclear. The CDR3 runs 14 residues. Trimming took 0 bases from V and 2 from J, leaving 5 bases between them. Germline V gene lookup returns CDR1 LGHNA and CDR2 YNFKEQ.

The chain uses TRBV14 and TRBJ1-4; D may be TRBD1 (5 bases). The CDR3 runs 11 residues. Germline values: CDR1 SGHDN, CDR2 FVKESK. The chain's CDR3 is CGRVWDEKLFF. The DNA for the CDR3 is TGTGGCAGGGTTTGGGATGAAAAACTGTTTTTT.

This clone has a handful of counts. The DNA for the CDR3 is TGTGCCAGCAGTTACAGGGAGCCCACAGATACGCAGTATTTT. This codes for CASSYREPTDTQYF. The rearrangement joins TRBV6-6 to TRBJ2-3, with D possibly matching TRBD2 (5 bases). The V gene lost 2 bases and the J gene lost 2 bases, with 8 bases spanning the gap. Germline V gene lookup returns CDR1 MNHNY and CDR2 SVGAGI (reference sequence). The CDR3 has 14 amino acids.